These 19 T cell receptor beta chains came from one sample sequenced in a study of blood T cell repertoires in COVID-19. Profiled with immunoSEQ multiplex PCR; TCRdb holds only in-frame clones, not every one. The table records under 70,000 clones, around 87% of them present only once. Sequenced material: peripheral blood. The source is a woman aged 18-35 years with acute or convalescent COVID-19.

The rearrangement joins TRBV7-2 to TRBJ2-7; 7 nucleotides match TRBD1. From germline, CDR1 is SGHTA and CDR2 FQGNSA. CDR3 size: 14 residues. Losses at the gene ends were 7 bases for V and 5 bases for J; bases not matched to a gene: 11. CDR3 DNA: TGTGCCAGCAAAAAGGGGGCGCTAGAAAACGAGCAGTACTTC. It is translated as CASKKGALENEQYF.

The table lists this clone with a count of one. The V call is TRBV10-3, the J call TRBJ1-1; TRBD1 matches 8 bases. The V segment lost 0 bases and the J segment 11 bases; nucleotides outside the gene matches: 5. Germline-derived CDR1 and CDR2 are ENHRY and SYGVKD. This CDR3 has 13 amino acids. CDR3 sequence (DNA): TGTGCCATCAGTGAGTCAGCAGGGGGCTTGGCTTTCTTT. This encodes CAISESAGGLAFF.

The chain links TRBV14 to TRBJ2-1; 8 bases line up with TRBD1. The CDR3 covers 19 residues. J was trimmed by 0 bases and V by 0 bases; bases with no gene match: 10. Germline values: CDR1 SGHDN, CDR2 FVKESK. This CDR3 is CASSQEWTGSYDSYNEQFF. The DNA for the CDR3 is TGTGCCAGCAGCCAAGAGTGGACAGGGTCCTATGACTCCTACAATGAGCAGTTCTTC.

This sequence joins TRBV18 and TRBJ2-3, with 12 bases matching TRBD1. This CDR3 comprises 17 residues. From germline, CDR1 is KGHSH and CDR2 LQKENI. Trimming cost V 4 bases and J 3 bases; bases outside gene matches: 8. In nucleotides, the CDR3 is TGTGCCAGCTCACTAGGGACAGGGGGCCCGATAACAGATACGCAGTATTTT. Translating gives CASSLGTGGPITDTQYF.

The rearrangement joins TRBV27 to TRBJ2-7, with TRBD1 matching over 9 bases. CDR3 length equals 15 residues. Germline lookup yields CDR1 MNHEY and CDR2 SMNVEV (reference sequence). The junction had 6 bases not matched to a gene; V was cut back by 2 bases and J by 4 bases. The CDR3 DNA reads TGTGCCAGCAGTTTAATGGGACAGGGTCAATACGAGCAGTACTTC. This codes for CASSLMGQGQYEQYF.

In its sample, this clone was seen a few times. The chain links TRBV10-1 to TRBJ2-7; D is possibly TRBD2 (5 bases). V was cut by 2 bases and J by 3 bases, with 14 bases left in between. Germline lookup yields CDR1 WNHNN and CDR2 SYGVQD (reference sequence). The CDR3 covers 15 residues. CDR3 residues: CASSEGVGAVYEQYF. The CDR3 nucleotides read TGCGCCAGCAGTGAGGGGGTAGGAGCGGTCTACGAGCAGTACTTC.

This chain joins TRBV6-6 and TRBJ2-3; 7 nucleotides line up with TRBD2. This CDR3 contains 16 residues. V trimming: 6 bases; J trimming: 1 base; junction bases outside the gene matches: 10. Germline lookup yields CDR1 MNHNY and CDR2 SVGAGI (reference sequence). The CDR3 protein is CASSPRVAGRTDTQYF. The CDR3 coding sequence is TGTGCCAGCAGCCCCCGGGTAGCGGGTCGCACAGATACGCAGTATTTT.

V gene TRBV19 combines with J gene TRBJ2-4, with D tentatively TRBD1 (6 bases). The CDR3 consists of 14 residues. Deletions cut 6 bases from V and 3 bases from J, with 12 bases between. Germline V gene data show CDR1 as LNHDA and CDR2 as SQIVND (reference sequence). CDR3 protein: CASSNQGSKNIQYF. As DNA, the CDR3 is TGTGCCAGTAGCAACCAGGGGAGCAAAAACATTCAGTACTTC.

The chain couples TRBV7-2 to TRBJ1-2, with TRBD1 as a possible D gene (5 bases). The CDR3 has 15 residues. Germline V gives CDR1 SGHTA, CDR2 FQGNSA. V shed 1 base and J shed 2 bases, with 11 bases lying between them. The CDR3 nucleotides read TGTGCCAGCAGCTTAGTGATGGGGCCGAACTATGGCTACACCTTC. Translation: CASSLVMGPNYGYTF. The entire variable domain, with the rest obtained from reference TRBV7-2 and TRBJ1-2, is as follows: GAGVSQSPSNKVTEKGKDVELRCDPISGHTALYWYRQSLGQGLEFLIYFQGNSAPDKSGLPSDRFSAERTGGSVSTLTIQRTQQEDSAVYLCASSLVMGPNYGYTFGSGTRLTVV.

The chain carries TRBV9 and TRBJ1-6, with TRBD1 matching over 9 bases. In germline, CDR1 is SGDLS, CDR2 YYNGEE. V trimming: 5 bases; J trimming: 7 bases; junction bases outside the gene matches: 7. CDR3 length equals 15 residues. CDR3 sequence: CASSKSGTGNSPLHF. For the CDR3, the DNA is TGTGCCAGCAGTAAATCCGGGACAGGGAATTCACCCCTCCACTTT.

This clone was detected once. The CDR3 nucleotides are TGCAGCGCTGGGACAGGGGGGAGCACTGAAGCTTTCTTT. Its protein product is CSAGTGGSTEAFF. The rearrangement uses TRBV29-1 and TRBJ1-1; TRBD1 matches 11 bases. The CDR3 has 13 residues. The junction had 5 bases not matched to a gene; V was cut back by 7 bases and J by 4 bases. Germline-derived CDR1 and CDR2 are SQVTM and ANQGSEA. The whole variable domain, remainder taken from reference TRBV29-1 and TRBJ1-1, is SAVISQKPSRDICQRGTSLTIQCQVDSQVTMMFWYRQQPGQSLTLIATANQGSEATYESGFVIDKFPISRPNLTFSTLTVSNMSPEDSSIYLCSAGTGGSTEAFFGQGTRLTVV.

The V call is TRBV18, the J call TRBJ2-3; possible D gene TRBD2, 5 bases. Germline CDR1 reads KGHSH; CDR2 reads LQKENI. Trimming took 3 bases from V and 0 from J, leaving 22 bases between them. The CDR3 consists of 19 residues. DNA for the CDR3: TGTGCCAGCTCACCCCGGGGAGCTCCTTCGCCGGTTAGCACAGATACGCAGTATTTT. Amino acids: CASSPRGAPSPVSTDTQYF.

The chain couples TRBV3-1 (or the pseudogene TRBV3-2) to TRBJ1-4; TRBD1 matches at 11 bases. CDR1 is LGHDT and CDR2 is YNNKEL in the germline V gene (reference sequence). The length of the CDR3 is 20 residues. The J segment lost 2 bases and the V segment lost 4 bases, leaving 15 bases of the junction unmatched. In DNA form, the CDR3 reads TGTGCCAGCAGCCCTAACGTGCGCCGGGACAGGGGGACGACTAATGAAAAACTGTTTTTT. It specifies CASSPNVRRDRGTTNEKLFF.

This clone was seen a single time. The rearrangement uses TRBV6-6 and TRBJ2-7, with D perhaps matching TRBD1 (8 bases). The CDR3 has 14 amino acids. Germline V gene lookup returns CDR1 MNHNY and CDR2 SVGAGI (reference sequence). Trimming cost V 5 bases and J 2 bases, with 13 bases left between them. This CDR3 is CASSQQGGAYEQYF. CDR3 DNA: TGTGCCAGCAGTCAACAGGGGGGGGCCTACGAGCAGTACTTC.

The chain uses TRBV7-9 and TRBJ2-3; TRBD1 agrees at 9 bases. The CDR3 spans 16 residues. Trimming cost V 5 bases and J 5 bases; bases outside gene matches: 11. Germline CDR1 SEHNR, CDR2 FQNEAQ (reference sequence). CDR3 protein: CASSAQTGGRGDTQYF. DNA for the CDR3: TGTGCCAGCAGCGCGCAGACAGGGGGGAGAGGAGATACGCAGTATTTT.

This chain uses TRBV3-1 (or the pseudogene TRBV3-2) with TRBJ1-1, with 10 positions matching TRBD1. The CDR3 sequence is 14 residues long. Trimming removed 5 bases from V and 8 bases from J; junction bases left unmatched: 8. Germline V gene data show CDR1 as LGHDT and CDR2 as YNNKEL (reference sequence). DNA of the CDR3: TGTGCCAGCAGCTCCCGACAGGGGGCATGGGAAGCTTTCTTT. The encoded protein is CASSSRQGAWEAFF.

The chain is built from TRBV2 and TRBJ1-2, with D maybe TRBD1 (6 bases). V dropped 4 bases and J dropped 13 bases, with 13 bases sitting between them. Germline lookup yields CDR1 SNHLY and CDR2 FYNNEI. The CDR3 extends over 11 amino acids. In DNA, the CDR3 is TGTGCCAGCAGTGCAACAGGGAGCCGCACCTTC. This sequence encodes CASSATGSRTF.

Here the CDR3 reads CASSLEVDSYSGNTIYF. The CDR3 DNA follows: TGTGCCAGCAGCTTAGAGGTGGACAGTTACTCTGGAAACACCATATATTTT. This rearrangement joins TRBV7-9 to TRBJ1-3, with D maybe TRBD1 (6 bases). Germline lookup yields CDR1 SEHNR and CDR2 FQNEAQ (reference sequence). V dropped 1 base and J dropped 0 bases, with 13 bases sitting between them. The CDR3 loop spans 17 amino acids.

This chain uses TRBV7-9 with TRBJ1-5; D is uncertain. CDR1 and CDR2 (germline): SEHNR, FQNEAQ (reference sequence). There are 12 residues in the CDR3. The V gene lost 1 base and the J gene lost 7 bases, with 5 bases spanning the gap. This chain's CDR3 is CASSLGGQPQHF. CDR3 coding DNA: TGTGCCAGCAGCTTAGGAGGACAGCCCCAGCATTTT.